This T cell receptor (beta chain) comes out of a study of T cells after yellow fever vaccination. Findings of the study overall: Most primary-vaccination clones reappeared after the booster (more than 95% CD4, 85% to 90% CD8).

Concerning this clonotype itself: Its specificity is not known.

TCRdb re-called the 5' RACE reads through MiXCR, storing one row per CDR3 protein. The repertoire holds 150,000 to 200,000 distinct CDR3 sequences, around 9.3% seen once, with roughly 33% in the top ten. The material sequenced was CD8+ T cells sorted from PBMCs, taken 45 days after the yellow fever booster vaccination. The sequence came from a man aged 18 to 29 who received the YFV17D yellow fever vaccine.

This chain's CDR3 is CASSSETSGGYNEQFF. The CDR3 DNA reads as TGTGCCAGCAGCTCCGAGACTAGCGGGGGTTACAATGAGCAGTTCTTC. The gene calls are TRBV5-5 and TRBJ2-1, with TRBD2 matching over 12 bases. This CDR3 contains 16 residues. Losses at the gene ends were 3 bases for V and 4 bases for J; bases not matched to a gene: 5. Germline assignment: CDR1 SGHKS and CDR2 YYEKEE (reference sequence).